Listed below are T cell receptor beta chains from one sample, sequenced in a study of T cell responses to AZD1222 COVID-19 vaccine. Repertoires were generated with immunoSEQ multiplex PCR, while TCRdb's copy carries only in-frame clones and drops some. Among about 150,000 clones, approximately 90% were seen once, and the ten largest hold about 2%. The material sequenced was peripheral blood, taken 28 days after the second AZD1222 dose. Every receptor here comes from an adult who received the AZD1222 COVID-19 vaccine. Both conserved end residues are part of each CDR3. D genes are given only for firm matches. Only part of the rows carry a size: once, few, many, or a class if the clone is expanded.

d_gene: -; v_gene: TRBV5-1; j_gene: TRBJ2-1; abundance: -; CDR3nt: TGCGCCAGCAGCTTGGTTTCCTCTCTCGGCAATGAGCAGTTCTTC; CDR3aa: CASSLVSSLGNEQFF
d_gene: -; v_gene: TRBV5-1; j_gene: TRBJ2-5; abundance: once; CDR3nt: TGCGCCAGCAGCTTGAGTGGAAAAGAGACCCAGTACTTC; CDR3aa: CASSLSGKETQYF
d_gene: -; v_gene: TRBV3-1/TRBV3-2; j_gene: TRBJ1-3; abundance: -; CDR3nt: TGTGCCAGCAGCCAAGTTCCGGGGATCTCTGGAAACACCATATATTTT; CDR3aa: CASSQVPGISGNTIYF
d_gene: -; v_gene: TRBV14; j_gene: TRBJ2-2; abundance: -; CDR3nt: TGTGCCAGCAGCCAAGCAGGGGAGCTGTTTTTT; CDR3aa: CASSQAGELFF
d_gene: TRBD1; v_gene: TRBV2; j_gene: TRBJ2-7; abundance: -; CDR3nt: TGTGCCAGCTGTGGTGGAAGGGGGCGGTACGAGCAGTACTTC; CDR3aa: CASCGGRGRYEQYF
d_gene: -; v_gene: TRBV20-1; j_gene: TRBJ1-6; abundance: -; CDR3nt: TGCAGTGCTAGTGCAACCCTGGGGTCACCCCTCCACTTT; CDR3aa: CSASATLGSPLHF
d_gene: TRBD1; v_gene: TRBV10-3; j_gene: TRBJ1-1; abundance: -; CDR3nt: TGTGCCATCAACCCAGGGGGGAACACTGAAGCTTTCTTT; CDR3aa: CAINPGGNTEAFF
d_gene: -; v_gene: TRBV5-5; j_gene: TRBJ1-2; abundance: -; CDR3nt: TGTGCCAGCAGTCTTAGTGGGACCAAGGCCGAAGGCTACACCTTC; CDR3aa: CASSLSGTKAEGYTF
d_gene: TRBD1; v_gene: TRBV4-1; j_gene: TRBJ2-7; abundance: -; CDR3nt: TGCGCCAGCAGCCATACAGGGGACTACGAGCAGTACTTC; CDR3aa: CASSHTGDYEQYF
d_gene: TRBD1; v_gene: TRBV19; j_gene: TRBJ2-3; abundance: few; CDR3nt: TGTGCCAGTAGTAGGGACAGGGGGCGGACTAGCACAGATACGCAGTATTTT; CDR3aa: CASSRDRGRTSTDTQYF
d_gene: -; v_gene: TRBV6-2/TRBV6-3; j_gene: TRBJ2-1; abundance: -; CDR3nt: TGTGCCAGCAGTTACTCCGGGGGGCGGAACAATGAGCAGTTCTTC; CDR3aa: CASSYSGGRNNEQFF
d_gene: -; v_gene: TRBV6-5; j_gene: TRBJ1-3; abundance: -; CDR3nt: TGTGCCAGCAGTTACTCAGCTTACGGAAACACCATATATTTT; CDR3aa: CASSYSAYGNTIYF
d_gene: -; v_gene: TRBV6-5; j_gene: TRBJ1-2; abundance: -; CDR3nt: TGTGCCAGCAGCGCGGACCGCAACTATGGCTACACCTTC; CDR3aa: CASSADRNYGYTF
d_gene: -; v_gene: TRBV15; j_gene: TRBJ1-1; abundance: -; CDR3nt: TGTGCCACCAGCAGAGGTTTGGGGGAAGGGAACACTGAAGCTTTCTTT; CDR3aa: CATSRGLGEGNTEAFF
d_gene: -; v_gene: TRBV27; j_gene: TRBJ1-2; abundance: -; CDR3nt: TGTGCCAGCAGTTTATCGGTAGATAATGGCTACACCTTC; CDR3aa: CASSLSVDNGYTF
d_gene: -; v_gene: TRBV5-1; j_gene: TRBJ2-7; abundance: -; CDR3nt: TGCGCCAGCAGCTTGCAGGGCTACGAGCAGTACTTC; CDR3aa: CASSLQGYEQYF
d_gene: -; v_gene: TRBV7-3; j_gene: TRBJ1-2; abundance: -; CDR3nt: TGTGCCAGCAGCTTAACGGGGGGACTTGATGGCTACACCTTC; CDR3aa: CASSLTGGLDGYTF
d_gene: -; v_gene: TRBV19; j_gene: TRBJ1-1; abundance: -; CDR3nt: TGTGCCAGTAGTATCGACAGGTACTACACTGAAGCTTTCTTT; CDR3aa: CASSIDRYYTEAFF
d_gene: -; v_gene: TRBV5-4; j_gene: TRBJ1-1; abundance: -; CDR3nt: TGTGCCAGCACCACTGGGGGTCGGCGGGCCGGAGGCAGTACGGGCACTGAAGCTTTCTTT; CDR3aa: CASTTGGRRAGGSTGTEAFF
d_gene: TRBD1; v_gene: TRBV2; j_gene: TRBJ2-1; abundance: -; CDR3nt: TGTGCCAGCGGGACAGGGCGGACGCAGTTCTTC; CDR3aa: CASGTGRTQFF
d_gene: -; v_gene: TRBV6-5; j_gene: TRBJ1-2; abundance: -; CDR3nt: TGTGCCAGCAGAGTGACAGGCGGCTATGGCTACACCTTC; CDR3aa: CASRVTGGYGYTF
d_gene: TRBD1; v_gene: TRBV29-1; j_gene: TRBJ2-7; abundance: -; CDR3nt: TGCAGCGTTCGACAGGGAGCCTACGAGCAGTACTTC; CDR3aa: CSVRQGAYEQYF
d_gene: -; v_gene: TRBV7-9; j_gene: TRBJ1-1; abundance: -; CDR3nt: TGTGCCAGCACCCTCAACGGGGTTGAAGCTTTCTTT; CDR3aa: CASTLNGVEAFF
d_gene: -; v_gene: TRBV4-2; j_gene: TRBJ1-2; abundance: -; CDR3nt: TGTGCCAGCAGCCAAGGGGATAGGTATGGCTACACCTTC; CDR3aa: CASSQGDRYGYTF
d_gene: -; v_gene: TRBV4-2; j_gene: TRBJ1-1; abundance: once; CDR3nt: TGTGCCAGCAGCCCCCCTGGACAGAAGAACACTGAAGCTTTCTTT; CDR3aa: CASSPPGQKNTEAFF
d_gene: TRBD2; v_gene: TRBV19; j_gene: TRBJ2-7; abundance: -; CDR3nt: TGTGCCAGTAGTATCCTAGCGGGAGGGTCCTACGAGCAGTACTTC; CDR3aa: CASSILAGGSYEQYF
d_gene: TRBD1; v_gene: TRBV19; j_gene: TRBJ1-5; abundance: -; CDR3nt: TGTGCCAGCAAGGGACAGTGGGATCAGCCCCAGCATTTT; CDR3aa: CASKGQWDQPQHF
d_gene: TRBD2; v_gene: TRBV19; j_gene: TRBJ2-1; abundance: -; CDR3nt: TGTGCCAGTAGTGATCTAGCGGGAGCAATCTACAATGAGCAGTTCTTC; CDR3aa: CASSDLAGAIYNEQFF
d_gene: -; v_gene: TRBV7-9; j_gene: TRBJ2-5; abundance: -; CDR3nt: TGTGCCAGCAGCTTAGTTCGGGGGCTCGGTGAGACCCAGTACTTC; CDR3aa: CASSLVRGLGETQYF
d_gene: TRBD1; v_gene: TRBV7-3; j_gene: TRBJ1-2; abundance: -; CDR3nt: TGTGCCAGCAGCTTGACAGGGAGTCTTGGCTACACCTTC; CDR3aa: CASSLTGSLGYTF
d_gene: -; v_gene: TRBV20-1; j_gene: TRBJ2-5; abundance: -; CDR3nt: TGCAGTGCTGTACAAGAGACCCAGTACTTC; CDR3aa: CSAVQETQYF
d_gene: -; v_gene: TRBV3-1/TRBV3-2; j_gene: TRBJ2-5; abundance: -; CDR3nt: TGTGCCAGCAGCCAAGATTCTCGTGCCCAGTACTTC; CDR3aa: CASSQDSRAQYF
d_gene: -; v_gene: TRBV10-1; j_gene: TRBJ1-1; abundance: -; CDR3nt: TGCGCCAGCAGTGGGCTCAGGAACACTGAAGCTTTCTTT; CDR3aa: CASSGLRNTEAFF
d_gene: -; v_gene: TRBV4-1; j_gene: TRBJ1-2; abundance: -; CDR3nt: TGCGCCAGCAGCCTAAGCCGACCGTCTAACTATGGCTACACCTTC; CDR3aa: CASSLSRPSNYGYTF
d_gene: -; v_gene: TRBV2; j_gene: TRBJ2-3; abundance: -; CDR3nt: TGTGCCAGCAGTGCCTTGGCAGATACGCAGTATTTT; CDR3aa: CASSALADTQYF
d_gene: -; v_gene: TRBV6-5; j_gene: TRBJ1-2; abundance: -; CDR3nt: TGTGCCAGCAGTTCGACCCGGGATGGCTACACCTTC; CDR3aa: CASSSTRDGYTF
d_gene: -; v_gene: TRBV6-6; j_gene: TRBJ1-1; abundance: once; CDR3nt: TGTGCCAGCAATTCCGGGGCCCCCGGGACTTTCTTT; CDR3aa: CASNSGAPGTFF
d_gene: -; v_gene: TRBV6-1; j_gene: TRBJ2-3; abundance: -; CDR3nt: TGTGCCAGCAGTGAAGGGGGGGGCGCAGATACGCAGTATTTT; CDR3aa: CASSEGGGADTQYF
d_gene: TRBD1; v_gene: TRBV7-9; j_gene: TRBJ2-7; abundance: -; CDR3nt: TGTGCCAGCAGCTCCCGGGACAGGAACACCTACGAGCAGTACTTC; CDR3aa: CASSSRDRNTYEQYF
d_gene: TRBD2; v_gene: TRBV7-8; j_gene: TRBJ2-3; abundance: -; CDR3nt: TGTGCCAGCAGCTTCCAGCGGGACACAGATACGCAGTATTTT; CDR3aa: CASSFQRDTDTQYF
d_gene: -; v_gene: TRBV5-1; j_gene: TRBJ1-5; abundance: -; CDR3nt: TGCGCCAGCAGCTTGAGGGGGGGCAGTCAGCCCCAGCATTTT; CDR3aa: CASSLRGGSQPQHF
d_gene: -; v_gene: TRBV3-1/TRBV3-2; j_gene: TRBJ1-6; abundance: -; CDR3nt: TGTGCCAGCAGCCAAGAATCACCCCTCCACTTT; CDR3aa: CASSQESPLHF
d_gene: TRBD1; v_gene: TRBV5-8; j_gene: TRBJ1-6; abundance: -; CDR3nt: TGTGCCAGCAGCTTACACCAGACAGGGGTTAATTCACCCCTCCACTTT; CDR3aa: CASSLHQTGVNSPLHF
d_gene: -; v_gene: TRBV9; j_gene: TRBJ1-6; abundance: -; CDR3nt: TGTGCCAGCAGCGTAGGGTCCGACGGTTCACCCCTCCACTTT; CDR3aa: CASSVGSDGSPLHF
d_gene: TRBD1; v_gene: TRBV7-8; j_gene: TRBJ1-5; abundance: -; CDR3nt: TGTGCCAGCAGCCCTCGGGACAGGGTAAAGCCCCAGCATTTT; CDR3aa: CASSPRDRVKPQHF
d_gene: -; v_gene: TRBV7-2; j_gene: TRBJ1-2; abundance: -; CDR3nt: TGTGCCAGCAGCCCGGACCTGACGGACTATTATGGCTACACCTTC; CDR3aa: CASSPDLTDYYGYTF
d_gene: -; v_gene: TRBV6-1; j_gene: TRBJ1-1; abundance: once; CDR3nt: TGTGCCAGCAGTGAGGTTCAGGGGCGATACACTGAAGCTTTCTTT; CDR3aa: CASSEVQGRYTEAFF
d_gene: -; v_gene: TRBV7-9; j_gene: TRBJ2-7; abundance: few; CDR3nt: TGTGCCAGCACCTCGGGATCCTACGAGCAGTACTTC; CDR3aa: CASTSGSYEQYF
d_gene: -; v_gene: TRBV6-6; j_gene: TRBJ2-7; abundance: once; CDR3nt: TGTGCCAGCAGTTACTTTCTAACCTACGAGCAGTACTTC; CDR3aa: CASSYFLTYEQYF
d_gene: TRBD1; v_gene: TRBV5-1; j_gene: TRBJ1-4; abundance: -; CDR3nt: TGCGCCAGCAGCTTGGTGCCAGGGGGTTCTAATGAAAAACTGTTTTTT; CDR3aa: CASSLVPGGSNEKLFF
d_gene: -; v_gene: TRBV6-5; j_gene: TRBJ1-2; abundance: -; CDR3nt: TGTGCCTCTACGGACCACGAGGCGTTTAACTATGGCTACACCTTC; CDR3aa: CASTDHEAFNYGYTF
d_gene: -; v_gene: TRBV7-9; j_gene: TRBJ2-5; abundance: -; CDR3nt: TGTGCCAGCAGCTCGGAAGAGACCCAGTACTTC; CDR3aa: CASSSEETQYF
d_gene: -; v_gene: TRBV3-1/TRBV3-2; j_gene: TRBJ2-7; abundance: -; CDR3nt: TGTGCCAGCAGCCCGCGATATCCGAGCTCCCACTCCTACGAGCAGTACTTC; CDR3aa: CASSPRYPSSHSYEQYF
d_gene: -; v_gene: TRBV27; j_gene: TRBJ2-6; abundance: once; CDR3nt: TGTGCCAGCAGCATACAGACAGGCCGCTCTGGGGCCAACGTCCTGACTTTC; CDR3aa: CASSIQTGRSGANVLTF
d_gene: TRBD1; v_gene: TRBV5-5; j_gene: TRBJ2-7; abundance: few; CDR3nt: TGTGCCAGCAGCTTTTGGACAGGGTTCGAGCAGTACTTC; CDR3aa: CASSFWTGFEQYF
d_gene: -; v_gene: TRBV5-1; j_gene: TRBJ2-1; abundance: -; CDR3nt: TGCGCCAGCAGATTGGGATCCGCCGCAGGGTCACAGTTCTTC; CDR3aa: CASRLGSAAGSQFF
d_gene: TRBD2; v_gene: TRBV30; j_gene: TRBJ2-1; abundance: -; CDR3nt: TGTGCCTGGACTGGGGTAGTAGCGGGAGTCGGTGAGCAGTTCTTC; CDR3aa: CAWTGVVAGVGEQFF
d_gene: -; v_gene: TRBV10-3; j_gene: TRBJ1-2; abundance: -; CDR3nt: TGTGCCATCAGTGGTGTAGGAGGGAGCCATGGCTACACCTTC; CDR3aa: CAISGVGGSHGYTF